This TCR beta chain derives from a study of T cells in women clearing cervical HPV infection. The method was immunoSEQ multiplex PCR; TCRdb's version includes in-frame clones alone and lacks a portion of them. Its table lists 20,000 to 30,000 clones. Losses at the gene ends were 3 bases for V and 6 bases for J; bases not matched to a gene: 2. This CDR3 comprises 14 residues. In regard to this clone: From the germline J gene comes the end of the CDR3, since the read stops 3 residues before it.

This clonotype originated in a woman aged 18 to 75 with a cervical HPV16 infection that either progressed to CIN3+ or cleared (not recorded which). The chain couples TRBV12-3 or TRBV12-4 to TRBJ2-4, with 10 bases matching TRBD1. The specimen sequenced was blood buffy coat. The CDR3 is CASSFGDRGNIQYF. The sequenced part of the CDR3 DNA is TGTGCCAGCAGTTTCGGGGACAGGGGAAACATT.